The clone carrying this T cell receptor (beta chain) was observed a single time. The table came from immunoSEQ multiplex PCR; TCRdb's copy has only in-frame clones and leaves some out. In the table there are about 220,000 clones, about 86% of which are singletons. The data were taken from a study of blood T cell repertoires in COVID-19. The specimen sequenced was peripheral blood. This clonotype was obtained from a woman aged 25 to 39 who had recovered from COVID-19.

DNA for the CDR3: TGTGCCAGCAGTTTATATGGGGGCGCGGAGACCCAGTACTTC. It codes for CASSLYGGAETQYF. The rearrangement links TRBV27 to TRBJ2-5, with D possibly matching TRBD1 (6 bases). This CDR3 has 14 amino acids. V was clipped by 1 base and J by 5 bases, with 11 bases between them. Germline CDR1 is MNHEY and CDR2 is SMNVEV (reference sequence).